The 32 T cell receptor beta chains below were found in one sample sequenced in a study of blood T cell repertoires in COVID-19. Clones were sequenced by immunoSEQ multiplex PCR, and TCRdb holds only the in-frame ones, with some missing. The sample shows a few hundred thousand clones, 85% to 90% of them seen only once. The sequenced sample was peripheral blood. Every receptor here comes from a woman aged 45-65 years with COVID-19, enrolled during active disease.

The CDR3 region is CASSLDGTGSQAFF. CDR3 coding DNA: TGCGCCAGCAGCTTGGATGGGACAGGGAGCCAAGCTTTCTTT. This rearrangement joins TRBV5-1 to TRBJ1-1; 9 nucleotides agree with TRBD1. V trimming: 0 bases; J trimming: 9 bases; junction bases outside the gene matches: 6. Germline V CDR1 and CDR2: SGHRS, YFSETQ. The CDR3 is 14 residues long. The variable domain in full, completed from reference TRBV5-1 and TRBJ1-1, reads KAGVTQTPRYLIKTRGQQVTLSCSPISGHRSVSWYQQTPGQGLQFLFEYFSETQRNKGNFPGRFSGRQFSNSRSEMNVSTLELGDSALYLCASSLDGTGSQAFFGQGTRLTVV.

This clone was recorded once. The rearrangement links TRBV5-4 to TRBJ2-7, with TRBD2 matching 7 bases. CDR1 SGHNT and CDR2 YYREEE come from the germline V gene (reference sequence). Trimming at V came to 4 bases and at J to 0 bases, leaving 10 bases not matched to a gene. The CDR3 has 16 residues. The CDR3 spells CASSPTAQRDSYEQYF. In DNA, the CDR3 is TGTGCCAGCAGCCCCACCGCGCAGCGGGACTCCTACGAGCAGTACTTC. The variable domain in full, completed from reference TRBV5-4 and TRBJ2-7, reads ETGVTQSPTHLIKTRGQQVTLRCSSQSGHNTVSWYQQALGQGPQFIFQYYREEENGRGNFPPRFSGLQFPNYSSELNVNALELDDSALYLCASSPTAQRDSYEQYFGPGTRLTVT.

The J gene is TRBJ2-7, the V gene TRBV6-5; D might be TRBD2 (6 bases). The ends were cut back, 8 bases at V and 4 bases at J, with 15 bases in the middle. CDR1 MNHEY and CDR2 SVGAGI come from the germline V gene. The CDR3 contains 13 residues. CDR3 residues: CASSIEGRYEQYF. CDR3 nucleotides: TGTGCCAGCTCCATAGAAGGGAGGTACGAGCAGTACTTC.

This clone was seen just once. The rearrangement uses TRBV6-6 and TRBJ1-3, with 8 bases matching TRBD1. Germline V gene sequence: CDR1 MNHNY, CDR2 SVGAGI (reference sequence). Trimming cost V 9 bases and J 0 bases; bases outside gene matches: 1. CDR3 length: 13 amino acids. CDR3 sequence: CASDRGSGNTIYF. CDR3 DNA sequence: TGTGCCAGTGACAGGGGCTCTGGAAACACCATATATTTT.

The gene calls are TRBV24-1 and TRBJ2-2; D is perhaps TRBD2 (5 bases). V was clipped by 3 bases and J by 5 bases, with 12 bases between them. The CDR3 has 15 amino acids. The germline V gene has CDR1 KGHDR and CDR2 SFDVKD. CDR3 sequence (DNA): TGTGCCACCAGTGATCCCAGGACTCGAACCGGGGAGCTGTTTTTT. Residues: CATSDPRTRTGELFF.

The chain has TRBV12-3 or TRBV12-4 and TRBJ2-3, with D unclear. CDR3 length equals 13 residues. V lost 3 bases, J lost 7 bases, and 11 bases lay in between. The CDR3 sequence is CASSFSTGYTQYF. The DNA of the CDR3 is TGTGCCAGCAGTTTTTCGACCGGGTATACGCAGTATTTT.

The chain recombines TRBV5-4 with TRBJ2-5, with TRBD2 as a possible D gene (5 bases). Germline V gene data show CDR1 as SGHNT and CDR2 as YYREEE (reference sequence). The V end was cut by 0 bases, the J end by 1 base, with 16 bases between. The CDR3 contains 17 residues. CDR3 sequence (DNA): TGTGCCAGCAGCTTGGGGACTCCCGTGGTAGGCCAAGAGACCCAGTACTTC. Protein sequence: CASSLGTPVVGQETQYF.

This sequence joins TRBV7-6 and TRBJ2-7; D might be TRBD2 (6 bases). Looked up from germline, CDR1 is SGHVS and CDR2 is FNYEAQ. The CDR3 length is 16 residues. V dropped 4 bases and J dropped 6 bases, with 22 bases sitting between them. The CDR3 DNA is TGTGCCAGCAGCTCCCAGCTGGGGGGAGGAAGGTCCGAGCAGTACTTC. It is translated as CASSSQLGGGRSEQYF. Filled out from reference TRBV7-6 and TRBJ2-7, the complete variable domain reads GAGVSQSPRYKVTKRGQDVALRCDPISGHVSLYWYRQALGQGPEFLTYFNYEAQQDKSGLPNDRFSAERPEGSISTLTIQRTEQRDSAMYRCASSSQLGGGRSEQYFGPGTRLTVT.

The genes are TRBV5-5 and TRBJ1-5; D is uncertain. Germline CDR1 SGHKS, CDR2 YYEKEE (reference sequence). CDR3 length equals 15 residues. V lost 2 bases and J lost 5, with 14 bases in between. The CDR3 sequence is CASSFVGRRDQPQHF. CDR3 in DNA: TGTGCCAGCAGCTTCGTTGGGAGGCGCGATCAGCCCCAGCATTTT.

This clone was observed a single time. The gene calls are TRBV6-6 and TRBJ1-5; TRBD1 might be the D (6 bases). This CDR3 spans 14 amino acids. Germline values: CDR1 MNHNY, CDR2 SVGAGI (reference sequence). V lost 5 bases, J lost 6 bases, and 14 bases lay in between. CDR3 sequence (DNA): TGTGCCAGCAGTCCCCGGGGGGCCACTCAGCCCCAGCATTTT. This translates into CASSPRGATQPQHF.

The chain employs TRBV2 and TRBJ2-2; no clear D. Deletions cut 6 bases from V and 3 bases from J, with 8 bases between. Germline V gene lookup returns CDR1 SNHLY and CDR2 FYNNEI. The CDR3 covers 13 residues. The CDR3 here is CASRLPYTGELFF. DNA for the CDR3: TGTGCCAGCAGACTTCCATACACCGGGGAGCTGTTTTTT.

This CDR3 is CASSVVWQANNEQFF. DNA for the CDR3: TGTGCCAGCAGCGTAGTCTGGCAGGCTAACAATGAGCAGTTCTTC. The chain links TRBV9 to TRBJ2-1; no firm D call. CDR1 is SGDLS, CDR2 YYNGEE, per germline. The CDR3 contains 15 residues. V was trimmed by 0 bases and J by 5 bases, leaving 12 bases between them.

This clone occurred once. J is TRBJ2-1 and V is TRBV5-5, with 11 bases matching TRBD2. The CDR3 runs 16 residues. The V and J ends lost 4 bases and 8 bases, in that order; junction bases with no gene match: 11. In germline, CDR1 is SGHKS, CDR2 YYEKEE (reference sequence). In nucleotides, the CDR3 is TGTGCCAGCAGCCGCTTACTAGCGGGAGCTGGCGATGAGCAGTTCTTC. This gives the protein CASSRLLAGAGDEQFF.

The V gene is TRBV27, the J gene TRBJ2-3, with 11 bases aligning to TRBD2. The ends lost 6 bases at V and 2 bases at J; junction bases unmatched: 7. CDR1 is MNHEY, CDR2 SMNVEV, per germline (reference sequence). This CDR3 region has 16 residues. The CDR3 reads CASSRTSGRITDTQYF. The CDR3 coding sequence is TGTGCCAGCAGCAGGACTAGCGGGCGAATCACAGATACGCAGTATTTT.

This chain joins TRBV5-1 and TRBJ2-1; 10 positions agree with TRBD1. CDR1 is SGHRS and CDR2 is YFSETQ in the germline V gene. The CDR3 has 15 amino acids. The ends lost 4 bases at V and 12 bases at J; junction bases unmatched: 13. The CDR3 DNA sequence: TGCGCCAGCAGCCCGGTACGGGGACAGGGGCAGGTGCAGTTCTTC. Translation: CASSPVRGQGQVQFF.

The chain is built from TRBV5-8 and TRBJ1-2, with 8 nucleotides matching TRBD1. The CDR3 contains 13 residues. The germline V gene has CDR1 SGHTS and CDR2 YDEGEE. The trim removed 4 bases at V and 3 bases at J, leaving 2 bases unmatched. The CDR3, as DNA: TGTGCCAGCAGCCCGGACAGGGACTATGGCTACACCTTC. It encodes CASSPDRDYGYTF. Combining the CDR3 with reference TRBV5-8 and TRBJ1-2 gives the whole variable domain EAGVTQSPTHLIKTRGQQATLRCSPISGHTSVYWYQQALGLGLQFLLWYDEGEERNRGNFPPRFSGRQFPNYSSELNVNALELEDSALYLCASSPDRDYGYTFGSGTRLTVV.

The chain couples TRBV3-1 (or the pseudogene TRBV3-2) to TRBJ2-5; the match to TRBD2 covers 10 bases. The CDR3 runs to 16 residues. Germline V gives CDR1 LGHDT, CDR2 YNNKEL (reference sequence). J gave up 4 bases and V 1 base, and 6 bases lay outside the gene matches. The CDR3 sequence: CASSQASGRRGETQYF. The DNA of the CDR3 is TGTGCCAGCAGCCAAGCTAGCGGGAGACGTGGAGAGACCCAGTACTTC.

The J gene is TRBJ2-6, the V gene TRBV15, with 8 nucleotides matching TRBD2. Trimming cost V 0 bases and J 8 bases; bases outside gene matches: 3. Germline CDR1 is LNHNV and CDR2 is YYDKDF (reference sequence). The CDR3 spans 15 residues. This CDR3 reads CATSRDRGGPNVLTF. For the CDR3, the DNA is TGTGCCACCAGCAGAGATCGGGGGGGTCCCAACGTCCTGACTTTC.

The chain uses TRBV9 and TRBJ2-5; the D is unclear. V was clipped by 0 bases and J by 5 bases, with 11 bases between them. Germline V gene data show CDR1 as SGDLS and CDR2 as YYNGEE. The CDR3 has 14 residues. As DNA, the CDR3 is TGTGCCAGCAGCGTAGGGGCACAGTGGGAGACCCAGTACTTC. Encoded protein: CASSVGAQWETQYF.

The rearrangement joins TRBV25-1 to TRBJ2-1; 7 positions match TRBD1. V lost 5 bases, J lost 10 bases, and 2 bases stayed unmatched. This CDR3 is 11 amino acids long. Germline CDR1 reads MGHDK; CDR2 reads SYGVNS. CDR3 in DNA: TGTGCCAGCAGTTTGGACAGGGAGCAGTTCTTC. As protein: CASSLDREQFF.

CDR3 in DNA: TGTGCCAGCAGCGTACGAGAGAATGAGCAGTTCTTC. The encoded protein is CASSVRENEQFF. The genes are TRBV9 and TRBJ2-1; no clear D. Looked up from germline, CDR1 is SGDLS and CDR2 is YYNGEE. The CDR3 totals 12 residues. V was pared by 1 base and J by 7 bases, with 6 bases between.

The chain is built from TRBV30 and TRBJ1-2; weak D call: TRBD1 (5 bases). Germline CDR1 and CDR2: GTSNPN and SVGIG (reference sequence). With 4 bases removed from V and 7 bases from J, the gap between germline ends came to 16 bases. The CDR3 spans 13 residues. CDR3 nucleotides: TGTGCCTGGATGCCCCCAGGGACTTTTGGCTACACCTTC. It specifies CAWMPPGTFGYTF.

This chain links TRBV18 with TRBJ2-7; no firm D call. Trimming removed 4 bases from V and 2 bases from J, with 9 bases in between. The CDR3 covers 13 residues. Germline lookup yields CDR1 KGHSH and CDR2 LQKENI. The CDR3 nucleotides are TGTGCCAGCTCACTAACGGAGACCTACGAGCAGTACTTC. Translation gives CASSLTETYEQYF.

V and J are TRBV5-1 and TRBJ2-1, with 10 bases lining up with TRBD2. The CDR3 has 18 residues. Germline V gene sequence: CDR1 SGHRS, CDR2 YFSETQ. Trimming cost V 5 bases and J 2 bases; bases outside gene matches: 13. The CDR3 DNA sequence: TGCGCCAGCAGTTTCTCCCGGGCTAGCGGGAGCGCCTACAATGAGCAGTTCTTC. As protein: CASSFSRASGSAYNEQFF.

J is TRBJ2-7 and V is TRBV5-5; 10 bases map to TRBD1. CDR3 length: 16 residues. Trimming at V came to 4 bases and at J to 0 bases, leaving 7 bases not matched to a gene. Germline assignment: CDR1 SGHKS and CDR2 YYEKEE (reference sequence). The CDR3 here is CASSRRGTGDSYEQYF. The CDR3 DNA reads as TGTGCCAGCAGCCGGAGGGGGACAGGGGACTCCTACGAGCAGTACTTC.

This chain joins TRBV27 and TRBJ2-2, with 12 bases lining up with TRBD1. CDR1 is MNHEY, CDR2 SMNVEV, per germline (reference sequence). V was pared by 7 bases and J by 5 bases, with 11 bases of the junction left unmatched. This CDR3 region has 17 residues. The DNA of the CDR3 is TGTGCCAGCACGGGACAGGGGGCGTTAGCGGGAACCGGGGAGCTGTTTTTT. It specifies CASTGQGALAGTGELFF.

The CDR3 reads CASRRQGSTDTQYF. In DNA form, the CDR3 reads TGTGCCAGCAGGAGACAGGGTAGCACAGATACGCAGTATTTT. The chain recombines TRBV6-5 with TRBJ2-3; 7 nucleotides align to TRBD1. The CDR3 totals 14 residues. V gave up 6 bases and J gave up 0 bases; unmatched junction bases: 3. The germline CDR1 and CDR2 sequences are MNHEY and SVGAGI.

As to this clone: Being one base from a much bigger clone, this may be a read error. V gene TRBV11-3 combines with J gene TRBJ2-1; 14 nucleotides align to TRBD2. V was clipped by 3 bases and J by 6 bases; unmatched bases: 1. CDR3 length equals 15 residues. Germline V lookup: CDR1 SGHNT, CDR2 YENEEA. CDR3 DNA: TGTGCCAGCAGCTTGGGACTAGCGGGAGTCAATGAGCAGTTCTTC. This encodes CASSLGLAGVNEQFF. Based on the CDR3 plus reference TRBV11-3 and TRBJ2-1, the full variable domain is EAGVVQSPRYKIIEKKQPVAFWCNPISGHNTLYWYLQNLGQGPELLIRYENEEAVDDSQLPKDRFSAERLKGVDSTLKIQPAELGDSAVYLCASSLGLAGVNEQFFGPGTRLTVL.

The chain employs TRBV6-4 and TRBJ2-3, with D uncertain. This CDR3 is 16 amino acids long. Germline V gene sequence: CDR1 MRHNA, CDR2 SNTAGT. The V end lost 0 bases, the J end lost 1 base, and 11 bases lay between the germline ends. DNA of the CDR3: TGTGCCAGCAGTGACTCACTGTCCCTAGGCACAGATACGCAGTATTTT. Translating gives CASSDSLSLGTDTQYF.

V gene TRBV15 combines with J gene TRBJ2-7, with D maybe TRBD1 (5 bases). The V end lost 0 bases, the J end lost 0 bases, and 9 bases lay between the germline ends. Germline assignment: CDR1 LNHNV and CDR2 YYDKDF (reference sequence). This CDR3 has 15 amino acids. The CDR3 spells CATSRDPGRSYEQYF. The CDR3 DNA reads TGTGCCACCAGCAGAGATCCAGGGCGCTCCTACGAGCAGTACTTC.

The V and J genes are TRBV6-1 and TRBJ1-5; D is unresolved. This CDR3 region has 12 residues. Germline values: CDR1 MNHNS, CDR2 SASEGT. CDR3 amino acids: CAGSSGDQPQHF. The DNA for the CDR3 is TGTGCGGGGAGTAGCGGGGATCAGCCCCAGCATTTT.

CDR3 bases: TGTGCCAGCAGCCATGGGGGACAGGGGCTGGGTATTGAGCAGTTCTTC. It encodes CASSHGGQGLGIEQFF. The rearrangement joins TRBV14 to TRBJ2-1; 10 bases map to TRBD1. Germline V gene sequence: CDR1 SGHDN, CDR2 FVKESK. J gave up 9 bases and V 3 bases, and 11 bases lay outside the gene matches. The CDR3 length is 16 residues.